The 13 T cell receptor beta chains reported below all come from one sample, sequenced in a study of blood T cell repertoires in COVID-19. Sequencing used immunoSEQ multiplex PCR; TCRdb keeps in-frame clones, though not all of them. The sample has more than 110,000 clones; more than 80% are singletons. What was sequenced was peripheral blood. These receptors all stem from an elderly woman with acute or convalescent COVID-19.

The CDR3 region has the DNA TGTGCCTGGAGATCCCCCGGGACAGGGGGAGAGGCTTTCTTT. It specifies CAWRSPGTGGEAFF. The gene calls are TRBV30 and TRBJ1-1, with 11 bases lining up with TRBD1. This CDR3 has 14 amino acids. V trimming: 3 bases; J trimming: 11 bases; junction bases outside the gene matches: 11. CDR1 is GTSNPN and CDR2 is SVGIG in the germline V gene (reference sequence).

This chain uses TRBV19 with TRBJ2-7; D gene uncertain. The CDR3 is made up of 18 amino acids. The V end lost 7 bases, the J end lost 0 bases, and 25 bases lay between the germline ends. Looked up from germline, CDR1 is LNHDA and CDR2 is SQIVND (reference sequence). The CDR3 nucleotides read TGTGCCAGTAAATTCGGTAAAATGGCGGCGACTCTCTCCTACGAGCAGTACTTC. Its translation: CASKFGKMAATLSYEQYF. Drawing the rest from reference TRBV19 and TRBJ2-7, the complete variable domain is DGGITQSPKYLFRKEGQNVTLSCEQNLNHDAMYWYRQDPGQGLRLIYYSQIVNDFQKGDIAEGYSVSREKKESFPLTVTSAQKNPTAFYLCASKFGKMAATLSYEQYFGPGTRLTVT.

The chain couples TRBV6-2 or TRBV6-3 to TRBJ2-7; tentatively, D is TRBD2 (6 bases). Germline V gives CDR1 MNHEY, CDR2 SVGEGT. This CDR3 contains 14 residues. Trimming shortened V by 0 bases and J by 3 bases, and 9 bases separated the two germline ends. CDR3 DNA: TGTGCCAGCAGTTACTCCGCGGGAATCTACGAGCAGTACTTC. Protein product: CASSYSAGIYEQYF.

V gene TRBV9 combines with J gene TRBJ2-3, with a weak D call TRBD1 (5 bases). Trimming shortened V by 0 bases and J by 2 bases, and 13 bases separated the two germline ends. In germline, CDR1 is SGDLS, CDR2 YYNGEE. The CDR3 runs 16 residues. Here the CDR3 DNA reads TGTGCCAGCAGCGTAGTCGGTGACAGAGCCACAGATACGCAGTATTTT. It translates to CASSVVGDRATDTQYF.

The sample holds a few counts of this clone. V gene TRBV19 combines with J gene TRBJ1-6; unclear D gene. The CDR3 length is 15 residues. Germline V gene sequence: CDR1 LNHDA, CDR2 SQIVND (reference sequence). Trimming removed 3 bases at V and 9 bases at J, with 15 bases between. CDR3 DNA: TGTGCCAGTAGTATTCAGGCCGGTTTTGGTTCACCCCTCCACTTT. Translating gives CASSIQAGFGSPLHF. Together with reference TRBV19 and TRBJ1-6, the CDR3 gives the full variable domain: DGGITQSPKYLFRKEGQNVTLSCEQNLNHDAMYWYRQDPGQGLRLIYYSQIVNDFQKGDIAEGYSVSREKKESFPLTVTSAQKNPTAFYLCASSIQAGFGSPLHFGNGTRLTVT.

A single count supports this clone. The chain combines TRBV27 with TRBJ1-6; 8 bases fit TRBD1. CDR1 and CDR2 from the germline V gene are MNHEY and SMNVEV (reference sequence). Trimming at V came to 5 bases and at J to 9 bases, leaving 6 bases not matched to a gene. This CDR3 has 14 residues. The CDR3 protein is CASSRGQGSSPLHF. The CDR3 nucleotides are TGTGCCAGCAGTAGAGGACAGGGAAGTTCACCCCTCCACTTT.

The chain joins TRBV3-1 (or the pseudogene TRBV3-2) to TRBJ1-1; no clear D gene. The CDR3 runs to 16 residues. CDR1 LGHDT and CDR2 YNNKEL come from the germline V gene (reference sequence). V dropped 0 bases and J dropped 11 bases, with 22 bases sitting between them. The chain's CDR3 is CASSQDRLFFGNGAFF. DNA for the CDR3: TGTGCCAGCAGCCAAGATCGTCTTTTCTTCGGGAATGGGGCTTTCTTT.

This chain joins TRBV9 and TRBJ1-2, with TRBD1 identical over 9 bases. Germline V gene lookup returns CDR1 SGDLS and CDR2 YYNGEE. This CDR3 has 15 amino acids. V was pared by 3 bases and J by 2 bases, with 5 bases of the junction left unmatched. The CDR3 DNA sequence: TGTGCCAGCAGCGCGACGGGACAGGGAAACTATGGCTACACCTTC. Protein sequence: CASSATGQGNYGYTF.

This CDR3 is CASSHRQGSIYF. Here the CDR3 DNA reads TGTGCCAGCAGCCATCGACAGGGATCCATATATTTT. The rearrangement links TRBV3-1 (or the pseudogene TRBV3-2) to TRBJ1-3, with 7 bases matching TRBD1. The germline CDR1 and CDR2 sequences are LGHDT and YNNKEL (reference sequence). This CDR3 comprises 12 residues. After removal of 3 bases from V and 11 bases from J, the junction contained 4 bases not matched to a gene.

CDR3 sequence (DNA): TGTGCCAGCAGTCTCAACAGGGTCGACACCGGGGAGCTGTTTTTT. Translated: CASSLNRVDTGELFF. V and J are TRBV28 and TRBJ2-2; D is possibly TRBD1 (6 bases). Germline assignment: CDR1 MDHEN and CDR2 SYDVKM. CDR3 length: 15 amino acids. The V gene lost 5 bases and the J gene lost 3 bases, with 13 bases spanning the gap.

The CDR3, as DNA: TGTGCCGGATGCCGGGACAGGGGTTTTCTAGATACGCAGTATTTT. This codes for CAGCRDRGFLDTQYF. This chain joins TRBV11-3 and TRBJ2-3; 10 nucleotides line up with TRBD1. The CDR3 runs 15 residues. The V segment lost 11 bases and the J segment 5 bases; nucleotides outside the gene matches: 13. Germline V gives CDR1 SGHNT, CDR2 YENEEA.

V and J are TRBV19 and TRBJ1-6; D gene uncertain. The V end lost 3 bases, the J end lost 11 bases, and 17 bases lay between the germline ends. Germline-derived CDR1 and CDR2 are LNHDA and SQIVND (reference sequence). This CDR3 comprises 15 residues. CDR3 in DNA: TGTGCCAGTAGTATCGGCGGGTCTCCTGTACCACCCCTCCACTTT. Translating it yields CASSIGGSPVPPLHF.

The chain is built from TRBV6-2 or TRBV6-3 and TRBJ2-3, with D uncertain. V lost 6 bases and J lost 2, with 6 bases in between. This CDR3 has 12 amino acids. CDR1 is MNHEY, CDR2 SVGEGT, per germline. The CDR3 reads CASSPFTDTQYF. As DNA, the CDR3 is TGTGCCAGCAGCCCCTTCACAGATACGCAGTATTTT.